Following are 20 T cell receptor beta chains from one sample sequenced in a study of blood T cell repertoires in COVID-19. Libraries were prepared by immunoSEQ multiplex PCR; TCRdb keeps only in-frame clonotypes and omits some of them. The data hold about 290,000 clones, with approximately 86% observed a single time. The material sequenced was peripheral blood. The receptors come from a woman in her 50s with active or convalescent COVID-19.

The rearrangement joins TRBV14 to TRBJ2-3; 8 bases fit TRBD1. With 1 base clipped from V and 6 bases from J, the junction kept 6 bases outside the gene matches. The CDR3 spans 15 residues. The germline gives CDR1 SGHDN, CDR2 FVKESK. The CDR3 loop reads CASSQGGTGWDTQYF. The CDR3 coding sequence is TGTGCCAGCAGCCAAGGAGGGACAGGATGGGATACGCAGTATTTT.

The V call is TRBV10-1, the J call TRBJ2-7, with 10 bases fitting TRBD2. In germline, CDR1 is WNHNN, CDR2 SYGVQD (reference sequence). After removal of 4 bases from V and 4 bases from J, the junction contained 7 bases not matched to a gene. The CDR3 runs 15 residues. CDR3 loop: CASSGGTSAIYEQYF. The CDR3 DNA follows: TGCGCCAGCAGTGGTGGGACTAGCGCGATTTACGAGCAGTACTTC.

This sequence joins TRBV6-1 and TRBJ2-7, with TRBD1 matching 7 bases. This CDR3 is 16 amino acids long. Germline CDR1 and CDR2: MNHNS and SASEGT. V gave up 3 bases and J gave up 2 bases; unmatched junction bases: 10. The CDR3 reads CASSDQSGTDPYEQYF. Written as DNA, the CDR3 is TGTGCCAGCAGTGACCAATCCGGGACAGATCCCTACGAGCAGTACTTC.

CDR3 sequence (DNA): TGTGCCAGCAGTTTAGCCAGGATCTACGAGCAGTACTTC. Translation: CASSLARIYEQYF. J is TRBJ2-7 and V is TRBV28; D not certain. The CDR3 spans 13 residues. V lost 2 bases and J lost 3, with 8 bases in between. In germline, CDR1 is MDHEN, CDR2 SYDVKM.

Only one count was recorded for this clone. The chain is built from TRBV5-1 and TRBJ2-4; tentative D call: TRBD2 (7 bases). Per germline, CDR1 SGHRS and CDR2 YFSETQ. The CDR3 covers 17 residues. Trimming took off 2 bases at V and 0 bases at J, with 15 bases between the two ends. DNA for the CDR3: TGCGCCAGCAGCTTCGGCGCGGGGGCACTAGCCAAAAACATTCAGTACTTC. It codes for CASSFGAGALAKNIQYF.

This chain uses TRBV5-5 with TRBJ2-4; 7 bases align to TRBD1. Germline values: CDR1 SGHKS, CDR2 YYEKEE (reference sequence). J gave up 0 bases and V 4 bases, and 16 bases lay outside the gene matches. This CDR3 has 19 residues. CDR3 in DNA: TGTGCCAGCAGCACCACAAACAGGGGAACGTCGGGAGCCAAAAACATTCAGTACTTC. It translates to CASSTTNRGTSGAKNIQYF.

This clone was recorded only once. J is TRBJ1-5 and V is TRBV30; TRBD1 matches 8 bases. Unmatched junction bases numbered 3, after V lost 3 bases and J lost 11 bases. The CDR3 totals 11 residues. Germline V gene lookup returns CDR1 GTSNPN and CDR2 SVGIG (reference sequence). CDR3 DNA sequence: TGTGCCTGGAGAGGGACAGGAGCCCAGCATTTT. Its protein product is CAWRGTGAQHF.

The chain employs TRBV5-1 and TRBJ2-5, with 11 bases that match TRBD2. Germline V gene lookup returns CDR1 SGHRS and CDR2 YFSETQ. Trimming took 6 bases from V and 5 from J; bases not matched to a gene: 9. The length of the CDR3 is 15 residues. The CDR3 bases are TGCGCCAGCATGACACTAGCGGGAGTGAGGGAGACCCAGTACTTC. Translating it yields CASMTLAGVRETQYF.

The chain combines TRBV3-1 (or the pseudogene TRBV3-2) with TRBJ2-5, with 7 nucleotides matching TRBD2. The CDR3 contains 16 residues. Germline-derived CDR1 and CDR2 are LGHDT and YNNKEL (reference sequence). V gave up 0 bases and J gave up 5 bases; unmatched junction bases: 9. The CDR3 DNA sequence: TGTGCCAGCAGCCAAGATCGGAGGGGCGGGAGTGAGACCCAGTACTTC. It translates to CASSQDRRGGSETQYF.

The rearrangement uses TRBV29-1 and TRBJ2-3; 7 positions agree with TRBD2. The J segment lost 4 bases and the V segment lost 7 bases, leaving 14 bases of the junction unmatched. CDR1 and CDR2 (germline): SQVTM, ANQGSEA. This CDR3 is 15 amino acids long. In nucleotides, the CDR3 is TGCAGCGGTTGGGCTTCCGTGGGAGGGGCAGATACGCAGTATTTT. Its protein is CSGWASVGGADTQYF.

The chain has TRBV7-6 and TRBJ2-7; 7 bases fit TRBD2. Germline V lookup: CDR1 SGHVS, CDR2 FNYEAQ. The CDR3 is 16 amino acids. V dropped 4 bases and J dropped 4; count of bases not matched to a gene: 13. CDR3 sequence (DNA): TGTGCCAGCAGCTCCATTAATAGCGGGCGCCGGTACGAGCAGTACTTC. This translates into CASSSINSGRRYEQYF.

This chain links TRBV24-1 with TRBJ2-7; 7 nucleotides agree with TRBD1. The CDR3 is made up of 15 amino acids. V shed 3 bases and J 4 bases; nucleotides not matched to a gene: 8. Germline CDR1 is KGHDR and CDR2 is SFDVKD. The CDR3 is CATSDPTGNSYEQYF. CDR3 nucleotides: TGTGCCACCAGTGATCCGACAGGGAATAGTTACGAGCAGTACTTC.

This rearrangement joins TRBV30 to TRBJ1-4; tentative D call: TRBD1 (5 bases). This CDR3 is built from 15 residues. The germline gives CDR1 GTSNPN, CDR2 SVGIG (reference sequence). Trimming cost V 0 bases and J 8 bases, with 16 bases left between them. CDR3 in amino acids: CAWSVLDGGNEKLFF. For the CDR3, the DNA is TGTGCCTGGAGTGTCTTGGACGGGGGAAACGAAAAACTGTTTTTT. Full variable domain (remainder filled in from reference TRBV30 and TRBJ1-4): SQTIHQWPATLVQPVGSPLSLECTVEGTSNPNLYWYRQAAGRGLQLLFYSVGIGQISSEVPQNLSASRPQDRQFILSSKKLLLSDSGFYLCAWSVLDGGNEKLFFGSGTQLSVL.

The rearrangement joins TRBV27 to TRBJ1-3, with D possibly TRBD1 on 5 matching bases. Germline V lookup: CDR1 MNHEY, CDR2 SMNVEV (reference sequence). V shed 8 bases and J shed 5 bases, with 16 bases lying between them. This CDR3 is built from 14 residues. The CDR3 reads CASGSREGRNTIYF. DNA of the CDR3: TGTGCCAGCGGTTCCAGGGAGGGTAGAAACACCATATATTTT.

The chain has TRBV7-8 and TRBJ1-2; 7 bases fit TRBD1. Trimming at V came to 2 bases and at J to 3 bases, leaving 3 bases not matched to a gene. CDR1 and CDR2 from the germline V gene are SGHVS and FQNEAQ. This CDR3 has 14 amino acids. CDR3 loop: CASSLIGQDYGYTF. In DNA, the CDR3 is TGTGCCAGCAGCTTAATAGGACAGGACTATGGCTACACCTTC.

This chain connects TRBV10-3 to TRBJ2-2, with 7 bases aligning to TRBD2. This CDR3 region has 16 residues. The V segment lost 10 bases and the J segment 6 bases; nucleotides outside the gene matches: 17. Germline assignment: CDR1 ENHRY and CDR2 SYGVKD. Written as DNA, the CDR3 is TGTGCCACCATGGGGGATACGGGAGGTATATCCGGGGAGCTGTTTTTT. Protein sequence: CATMGDTGGISGELFF.

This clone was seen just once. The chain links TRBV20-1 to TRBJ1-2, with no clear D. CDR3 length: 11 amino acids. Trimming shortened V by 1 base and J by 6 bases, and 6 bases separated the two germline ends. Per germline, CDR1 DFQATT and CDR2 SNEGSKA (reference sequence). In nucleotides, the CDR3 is TGCAGTGCTAGAGGTATCCATGGCTACACCTTC. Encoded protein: CSARGIHGYTF.

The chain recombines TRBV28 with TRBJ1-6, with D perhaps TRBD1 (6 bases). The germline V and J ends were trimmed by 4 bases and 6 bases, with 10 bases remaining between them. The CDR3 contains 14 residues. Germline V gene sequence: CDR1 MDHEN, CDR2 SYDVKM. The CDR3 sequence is CASSSGHFNSPLHF. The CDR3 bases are TGTGCCAGCAGTTCGGGACATTTTAATTCACCCCTCCACTTT. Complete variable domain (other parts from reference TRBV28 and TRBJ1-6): DVKVTQSSRYLVKRTGEKVFLECVQDMDHENMFWYRQDPGLGLRLIYFSYDVKMKEKGDIPEGYSVSREKKERFSLILESASTNQTSMYLCASSSGHFNSPLHFGNGTRLTVT.

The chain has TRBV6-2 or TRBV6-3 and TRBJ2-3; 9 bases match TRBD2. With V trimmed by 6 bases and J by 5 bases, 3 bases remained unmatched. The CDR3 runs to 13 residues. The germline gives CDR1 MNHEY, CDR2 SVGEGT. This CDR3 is CASSLLAGDTQYF. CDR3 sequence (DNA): TGTGCCAGCAGCTTACTAGCGGGAGATACGCAGTATTTT.

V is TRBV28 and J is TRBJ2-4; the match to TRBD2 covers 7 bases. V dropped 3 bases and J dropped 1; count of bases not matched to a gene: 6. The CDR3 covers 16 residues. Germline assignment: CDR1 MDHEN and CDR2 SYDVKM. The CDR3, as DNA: TGTGCCAGCAGTTTTGGGGGGGGTGTGGCCAAAAACATTCAGTACTTC. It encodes CASSFGGGVAKNIQYF.